This T cell receptor (beta chain) originates from a study of shared clonotypes between healthy human individuals. Only in-frame clones appear in the TCRdb table, and some are missing; sequencing was by immunoSEQ multiplex PCR. In the table there are approximately 500,000 clones, 90% to 97% of which are singletons. This sequence originates from a woman in her 30s in good health. Sequencing was carried out using naive CD4+ T cells sorted from blood. Documented subset: CD45RA+ positively selected.

The CDR3 nucleotides are TGTGCCAGCAAAGTGGGCATCGCTGGAAACACCATATATTTT. Translated: CASKVGIAGNTIYF. The gene calls are TRBV7-9 and TRBJ1-3; D ambiguous. This CDR3 is built from 14 residues. V lost 7 bases, J lost 2 bases, and 12 bases lay in between. Per germline, CDR1 SEHNR and CDR2 FQNEAQ (reference sequence).